These 2 T cell receptor beta chains originate from one sample sequenced in a study of identical twins. TCRdb reprocessed the 5' RACE reads via MiXCR and lists one record per CDR3 protein. The sample carries 450,000 to 500,000 distinct CDR3 sequences, 14% recorded once. The sample was also linked to a second study, of yellow fever vaccine responses in identical twins.

The sample was CD4+ T cells sorted from blood. Receptors were obtained from a woman under 30 in good health.

The table lists this clonotype with a few counts. V gene TRBV7-9 combines with J gene TRBJ2-3; the D gene is possibly TRBD2 (5 bases). The germline V gene encodes CDR1 SEHNR and CDR2 FQNEAQ (reference sequence). Trimming removed 5 bases at V and 1 base at J, with 16 bases between. The CDR3 is 16 residues long. The DNA of the CDR3 is TGTGCCAGCAGCAGAATCCAGACTACCCGCACAGATACGCAGTATTTT. Translating it yields CASSRIQTTRTDTQYF.

The V and J genes are TRBV6-1 and TRBJ2-3; D is uncertain. With 6 bases removed from V and 1 base from J, the gap between germline ends came to 8 bases. Germline values: CDR1 MNHNS, CDR2 SASEGT. CDR3 length equals 13 residues. The CDR3 loop is CASRWHGTDTQYF. CDR3 nucleotide sequence: TGTGCCAGCAGGTGGCATGGCACAGATACGCAGTATTTT.